Presented here are 20 T cell receptor beta chains from one specimen sequenced in a study of T cell repertoires in cytomegalovirus infection. For these receptors, no antigen is known. MiXCR was run by TCRdb on the reads, yielding one entry per CDR3 protein. This sample has 350,000 to 400,000 distinct CDR3 sequences; about 34% occur once, and the top ten carry roughly 13%. The source was cultured PBMCs, collected from culture after CMV antigen stimulation. These receptors came from a human donor in good health (CMV status not recorded). Some clones in this sample may be carry-over from other donors' samples.

This sequence joins TRBV27 and TRBJ2-3, with a tentative D call TRBD1 (5 bases). V was trimmed by 1 base and J by 5 bases, leaving 7 bases between them. Per germline, CDR1 MNHEY and CDR2 SMNVEV (reference sequence). The CDR3 spans 13 residues. The chain's CDR3 is CASSLFRVDTQYF. CDR3 DNA: TGTGCCAGCAGTTTATTCAGGGTAGATACGCAGTATTTT.

This chain connects TRBV27 to TRBJ1-5, with TRBD1 matching 9 bases. Germline loops: CDR1 MNHEY, CDR2 SMNVEV (reference sequence). With V trimmed by 11 bases and J by 3 bases, 8 bases remained unmatched. CDR3 length: 14 amino acids. This CDR3 reads CAVGGQGINQPQHF. In nucleotides, the CDR3 is TGTGCCGTAGGGGGACAGGGAATCAATCAGCCCCAGCATTTT.

The chain has TRBV4-1 and TRBJ2-5; TRBD2 agrees at 8 bases. This CDR3 comprises 17 residues. V shed 1 base, J shed 0 bases, and the junction held 7 bases outside the gene matches. Germline assignment: CDR1 MGHRA and CDR2 YSYEKL. CDR3 protein: CASSQVGPAGDQETQYF. In DNA, the CDR3 is TGCGCCAGCAGCCAAGTTGGCCCAGCGGGGGACCAAGAGACCCAGTACTTC.

V is TRBV5-1 and J is TRBJ2-7, with D hard to call. Trimming removed 3 bases from V and 2 bases from J, with 9 bases in between. Germline assignment: CDR1 SGHRS and CDR2 YFSETQ. The CDR3 consists of 13 residues. CDR3 region: CASSSVEAYEQYF. For the CDR3, the DNA is TGCGCCAGCAGCTCGGTAGAGGCCTACGAGCAGTACTTC.

This clonotype showed up just a few times. The chain links TRBV6-2 or TRBV6-3 to TRBJ2-1, with D unresolved. V was cut by 6 bases and J by 0 bases, with 15 bases left in between. This CDR3 contains 16 residues. Germline V gene data show CDR1 as MNHEY and CDR2 as SVGEGT. The CDR3 spells CASSNLGRVSYNEQFF. The CDR3 nucleotides read TGTGCCAGCAGCAATCTCGGCCGGGTCTCCTACAATGAGCAGTTCTTC.

The chain is built from TRBV28 and TRBJ2-5; TRBD2 matches 10 bases. This CDR3 spans 16 amino acids. Germline trimming cut 5 bases from V and 4 bases from J; bases unmatched to any gene: 10. Germline loops: CDR1 MDHEN, CDR2 SYDVKM. CDR3 coding DNA: TGTGCCAGCAGTGTCGCTCTAGCGGGAGTGGGAGAGACCCAGTACTTC. Protein product: CASSVALAGVGETQYF. The whole variable domain, filled in from reference TRBV28 and TRBJ2-5, reads DVKVTQSSRYLVKRTGEKVFLECVQDMDHENMFWYRQDPGLGLRLIYFSYDVKMKEKGDIPEGYSVSREKKERFSLILESASTNQTSMYLCASSVALAGVGETQYFGPGTRLLVL.

The chain links TRBV7-2 to TRBJ2-3; D not certain. Between the trimmed V and J ends, which lost 3 bases and 6 bases, there was a span of 7 bases. The CDR3 extends over 12 amino acids. Germline V gene sequence: CDR1 SGHTA, CDR2 FQGNSA. The DNA for the CDR3 is TGTGCCAGCAGCTTTTGGGTGGATACGCAGTATTTT. Amino acids: CASSFWVDTQYF.

Ten or more counts support this clonotype. CDR3 amino acids: CASSLGGRAFYNEQFF. The CDR3 region has the DNA TGTGCCAGCAGCTTAGGCGGGAGGGCCTTCTACAATGAGCAGTTCTTC. The rearrangement links TRBV7-2 to TRBJ2-1; 9 nucleotides match TRBD2. The length of the CDR3 is 16 residues. Germline CDR1 is SGHTA and CDR2 is FQGNSA. J gave up 3 bases and V 1 base, and 4 bases lay outside the gene matches.

This chain links TRBV28 with TRBJ2-1; no definite D call. This CDR3 comprises 14 residues. V gave up 0 bases and J gave up 4 bases, with 7 bases separating them. Germline CDR1 reads MDHEN; CDR2 reads SYDVKM. The CDR3 DNA reads TGTGCCAGCAGTTTATGGGACCCATACAATGAGCAGTTCTTC. This translates into CASSLWDPYNEQFF.

This clonotype was observed a handful of times. V and J are TRBV28 and TRBJ1-4, with a weak D call TRBD1 (5 bases). CDR1 and CDR2 (germline): MDHEN, SYDVKM. The CDR3 totals 17 residues. V was cut by 2 bases and J by 6 bases, with 19 bases left in between. The CDR3 region has the DNA TGTGCCAGCAGTTTAGGGGGAGCGGCCTCGTCCTATGAAAAACTGTTTTTT. Protein sequence: CASSLGGAASSYEKLFF.

The CDR3 region is CASSLPQGLTEAFF. CDR3 coding DNA: TGTGCCAGCAGCTTACCTCAGGGGCTTACTGAAGCTTTCTTT. V is TRBV11-3 and J is TRBJ1-1, with D possibly TRBD1 on 6 matching bases. The germline V gene encodes CDR1 SGHNT and CDR2 YENEEA. V was shortened by 2 bases and J by 5 bases, with 12 bases between the two germline ends. This CDR3 is 14 amino acids long. Drawing the rest from reference TRBV11-3 and TRBJ1-1, the complete variable domain is EAGVVQSPRYKIIEKKQPVAFWCNPISGHNTLYWYLQNLGQGPELLIRYENEEAVDDSQLPKDRFSAERLKGVDSTLKIQPAELGDSAVYLCASSLPQGLTEAFFGQGTRLTVV.

The CDR3 DNA is TGTGCCAGCTGCCGAGACTCGGGCACTGAAGCTTTCTTT. Protein sequence: CASCRDSGTEAFF. V usage is TRBV19 and J usage is TRBJ1-1; D gene uncertain. This CDR3 is built from 13 residues. Germline V gives CDR1 LNHDA, CDR2 SQIVND (reference sequence). V gave up 9 bases and J gave up 4 bases, with 15 bases separating them.

This clonotype was detected only a few times. The chain links TRBV29-1 to TRBJ2-1, with 9 bases aligning to TRBD2. The germline V gene has CDR1 SQVTM and CDR2 ANQGSEA. V shed 2 bases and J 7 bases; nucleotides not matched to a gene: 9. The CDR3 spans 15 residues. CDR3 coding DNA: TGCAGCGTTGAATTCTTGGCGGGAGGGATGAATGAGCAGTTCTTC. It translates to CSVEFLAGGMNEQFF.

This clonotype was seen repeatedly, ten times or more. V usage is TRBV7-2 and J usage is TRBJ1-3; D gene unclear. Between the trimmed V and J ends, which lost 5 bases and 0 bases, there was a span of 8 bases. The germline V gene encodes CDR1 SGHTA and CDR2 FQGNSA. This CDR3 spans 14 amino acids. This CDR3 reads CASSPAVSGNTIYF. The CDR3 nucleotides are TGTGCCAGCAGCCCCGCGGTCTCTGGAAACACCATATATTTT.

Notes on this clonotype: One junction end disagrees with the germline gene, perhaps due to a read error. The chain employs TRBV19 and TRBJ2-2, with 14 positions matching TRBD2. Per germline, CDR1 LNHDA and CDR2 SQIVND (reference sequence). The CDR3 runs to 20 residues. CDR3 in DNA: TGTGCCAGTACGTCTTTCTTCGGAAAGACTAGCGGGAGGGCAACCGGGGAGCCGTTTTTT. Its protein product is CASTSFFGKTSGRATGEPFF.

The chain joins TRBV11-1 to TRBJ1-2; TRBD1 might be the D (6 bases). The germline V and J ends were trimmed by 8 bases and 14 bases, with 18 bases remaining between them. In germline, CDR1 is SGHAT, CDR2 FQDESV (reference sequence). This CDR3 region has 11 residues. The chain's CDR3 is CASSEGRGNTF. The CDR3, as DNA: TGTGCCAGCTCGGAAGGCAGGGGAAATACCTTC.

The table lists this clonotype with a few counts. The chain has TRBV7-2 and TRBJ1-4; the D is unclear. Germline CDR1 and CDR2: SGHTA and FQGNSA. The CDR3 spans 14 residues. V was trimmed by 8 bases and J by 4 bases, leaving 14 bases between them. DNA of the CDR3: TGTGCCAGCGGCCGTCCGGGCGATAATGAAAAACTGTTTTTT. Protein: CASGRPGDNEKLFF.

This clonotype has just a few counts. In DNA form, the CDR3 reads TGTGCCAGCAGCTATCGCGGGAGGGACGAGACCCAGTACTTC. Translating it yields CASSYRGRDETQYF. This chain joins TRBV6-1 and TRBJ2-5; 9 nucleotides line up with TRBD2. This CDR3 region has 14 residues. Unmatched junction bases numbered 7, after V lost 6 bases and J lost 5 bases. Germline CDR1 is MNHNS and CDR2 is SASEGT.

The sample holds many counts of this clonotype. The chain joins TRBV7-8 to TRBJ2-2, with a possible D match to TRBD2 (5 bases). V was cut by 0 bases and J by 7 bases, with 12 bases left in between. CDR1 is SGHVS, CDR2 FQNEAQ, per germline. The CDR3 contains 15 residues. CDR3 in amino acids: CASSLAGGRGGELFF. The CDR3 DNA follows: TGTGCCAGCAGCTTAGCTGGAGGTCGGGGCGGGGAGCTGTTTTTT. Complete variable domain (other parts from reference TRBV7-8 and TRBJ2-2): GAGVSQSPRYKVAKRGQDVALRCDPISGHVSLFWYQQALGQGPEFLTYFQNEAQLDKSGLPSDRFFAERPEGSVSTLKIQRTQQEDSAVYLCASSLAGGRGGELFFGEGSRLTVL.

The chain recombines TRBV20-1 with TRBJ2-3; D call uncertain. This CDR3 region has 13 residues. Germline lookup yields CDR1 DFQATT and CDR2 SNEGSKA (reference sequence). V lost 5 bases and J lost 7, with 16 bases in between. The CDR3 DNA reads TGCAGTGCTCCGACACTCAGCTATAATACGCAGTATTTT. This translates into CSAPTLSYNTQYF.